These 13 T cell receptor beta chains came from one sample sequenced in a study of patients and donors after allogeneic stem cell transplantation (dated by TCRdb to about 2020). Receptors were amplified or captured by RT-PCR. Instrument on record: NextSeq 550. The public reads were reprocessed in TCRdb via fastp at Q25 and MiXCR, keeping in-frame beta chains. A single entry per CDR3 protein holds the most common genes and DNA from its merged rows. This sample comprises about 90,000 distinct CDR3 sequences, 45% to 50% of them detected only once. The ten largest clones take up about 58% of the sample. Sequencing was carried out using blood, either unsorted or a sorted T cell fraction (not recorded which). Receptors were obtained from a human donor who was either an allogeneic HSCT recipient or a stem cell or donor lymphocyte infusion donor (not recorded which). It is not recorded whose cells these are; they may come from a transplant donor.

V usage is TRBV15 and J usage is TRBJ1-5; tentatively, D is TRBD1 (5 bases). Germline V gives CDR1 LNHNV, CDR2 YYDKDF (reference sequence). Trimming stripped 2 bases from V and 7 bases from J, with 12 bases between. The CDR3 runs to 14 residues. The DNA of the CDR3 is TGTGCCACCAGCAGATCAGGGTTGGGACAGCCCCAGCATTTT. Translating it yields CATSRSGLGQPQHF.

The gene calls are TRBV5-6 and TRBJ2-1; D is uncertain. This CDR3 spans 11 amino acids. Deletions cut 2 bases from V and 12 bases from J, with 9 bases between. CDR1 is SGHDT, CDR2 YYEEEE, per germline. In DNA, the CDR3 is TGTGCCAGCAGCTTTGGGAAAATGCAGTTCTTC. Its protein is CASSFGKMQFF.

This clonotype was seen only a few times. The chain links TRBV29-1 to TRBJ1-2, with no clear D. The V and J ends lost 1 base and 8 bases respectively, with 11 bases between them. Germline V gives CDR1 SQVTM, CDR2 ANQGSEA. The CDR3 consists of 12 residues. In DNA, the CDR3 is TGCAGCGTTGAAGGACTTCCTGGGGGCTACACCTTC. Translated: CSVEGLPGGYTF.

Only one count was recorded for this clonotype. The chain carries TRBV3-1 and TRBJ1-6; the match to TRBD1 covers 8 bases. The germline CDR1 and CDR2 sequences are LGHDT and YNNKEL (reference sequence). V shed 1 base, J shed 3 bases, and the junction held 2 bases outside the gene matches. This CDR3 comprises 16 residues. The CDR3 spells CASSQGGQGYNSPLHF. The CDR3 nucleotides are TGTGCCAGCAGCCAAGGAGGACAGGGCTATAATTCACCCCTCCACTTT. Drawing the rest from reference TRBV3-1 and TRBJ1-6, the complete variable domain is DTAVSQTPKYLVTQMGNDKSIKCEQNLGHDTMYWYKQDSKKFLKIMFSYNNKELIINETVPNRFSPKSPDKAHLNLHINSLELGDSAVYFCASSQGGQGYNSPLHFGNGTRLTVT.

This rearrangement joins TRBV12-3 or TRBV12-4 to TRBJ1-4; 9 bases line up with TRBD1. With V trimmed by 4 bases and J by 8 bases, 5 bases remained unmatched. The CDR3 has 14 amino acids. The CDR3 DNA follows: TGTGCCAGCAGTTCTGGACAGGGGAGGGAAAAACTGTTTTTT. Its translation is CASSSGQGREKLFF.

V is TRBV9 and J is TRBJ2-3, with TRBD2 matching 9 bases. Germline CDR1 SGDLS, CDR2 YYNGEE. The CDR3 totals 15 residues. J was trimmed by 4 bases and V by 2 bases; bases with no gene match: 5. The CDR3 loop reads CASSVGGGRADTQYF. CDR3 DNA: TGTGCCAGCAGCGTCGGTGGCGGGAGGGCAGATACGCAGTATTTT.

This clonotype occurred a few times. The genes are TRBV15 and TRBJ1-5; 9 bases align to TRBD1. With 0 bases clipped from V and 9 bases from J, the junction kept 9 bases outside the gene matches. The CDR3 runs 16 residues. Germline V gene sequence: CDR1 LNHNV, CDR2 YYDKDF (reference sequence). The CDR3 here is CATSRDVVGTGRPQHF. The CDR3 region has the DNA TGTGCCACCAGCAGAGATGTCGTCGGGACAGGGAGGCCCCAGCATTTT.

This clonotype has more than one count but fewer than ten. The V call is TRBV29-1, the J call TRBJ1-6; D gene unclear. Trimming stripped 5 bases from V and 4 bases from J, with 9 bases between. CDR1 and CDR2 (germline): SQVTM, ANQGSEA. The CDR3 length is 13 residues. CDR3 bases: TGCAGCGTTCGACCGGATTATAATTCACCCCTCCACTTT. This codes for CSVRPDYNSPLHF.

The V and J genes are TRBV14 and TRBJ2-5; 7 bases agree with TRBD1. The junction had 10 bases not matched to a gene; V was cut back by 4 bases and J by 2 bases. The germline gives CDR1 SGHDN, CDR2 FVKESK. The CDR3 is 16 amino acids. The CDR3 nucleotides are TGTGCCAGCAGCCGAGGGACAGAGGGTTTACAAGAGACCCAGTACTTC. Translating it yields CASSRGTEGLQETQYF.

This clonotype appeared once. The CDR3 DNA sequence: TGTGCCAGCAGCTTCGAAGGGAACACTGAAGCTTTCTTT. Amino acids: CASSFEGNTEAFF. The V call is TRBV7-3, the J call TRBJ1-1; D call uncertain. Germline-derived CDR1 and CDR2 are SGHTA and FQGTGA. The CDR3 covers 13 residues. V was shortened by 3 bases and J by 1 base, with 6 bases between the two germline ends.

This chain uses TRBV12-3 or TRBV12-4 with TRBJ1-1; D is undetermined. The CDR3 is made up of 14 amino acids. V was trimmed by 2 bases and J by 14 bases, leaving 21 bases between them. The CDR3 coding sequence is TGTGCCAGCAGTTTACAGGCCGCGCCCTTGCTCGAATTCTTT. It is translated as CASSLQAAPLLEFF.

This chain uses TRBV11-2 with TRBJ1-3; D not resolved. CDR1 is SGHAT and CDR2 is FQNNGV in the germline V gene. The CDR3 runs 14 residues. Trimming removed 2 bases from V and 0 bases from J, with 5 bases in between. CDR3 in amino acids: CASSLSDSGNTIYF. CDR3 DNA: TGTGCCAGCAGCTTATCCGACTCTGGAAACACCATATATTTT.

The rearrangement joins TRBV12-3 or TRBV12-4 to TRBJ1-2; a weak D match, TRBD1 (5 bases). The CDR3 runs 14 residues. V gave up 3 bases and J gave up 8 bases, with 16 bases separating them. The CDR3 loop is CASSLDSGPRGYTF. The CDR3 DNA reads TGTGCCAGCAGTTTGGATTCGGGGCCCCGCGGCTACACCTTC.